These 32 T cell receptor beta chains were all obtained from the same sample, sequenced in a study of regulatory T cells in long-lasting Graves disease. Time point of the sample: persistent/refractory GD, antithyroid drugs over 5 years with positive TRAb. With RNA extracted from PBMCs as input, the TCR library was made. The authors built TCR beta libraries using iRepertoire HTBI primers and Arm-PCR of CDR3 regions. Each CDR3 protein is one row after TCRdb ran MiXCR on the multiplex PCR reads. The table shows about 400,000 distinct CDR3 sequences, with more than 20% occurring only once. Sequencing was performed on peripheral blood mononuclear cells (PBMCs), taken when the disease was refractory, from a patient treated with antithyroid drugs. Receptors were obtained from a female donor with Graves disease.

This clonotype was detected a few times. The CDR3 bases are TGTGCCAGCTCACCAGAGGGCACCTCTGGAAACACCATATATTTT. Its protein product is CASSPEGTSGNTIYF. The V and J genes are TRBV18 and TRBJ1-3; no reliable D call. CDR1 is KGHSH and CDR2 is LQKENI in the germline V gene. V lost 2 bases and J lost 0, with 8 bases in between. The CDR3 covers 15 residues.

This clonotype was seen many times. This chain uses TRBV27 with TRBJ1-1, with D hard to call. The germline gives CDR1 MNHEY, CDR2 SMNVEV (reference sequence). This CDR3 is built from 12 residues. V was cut by 3 bases and J by 10 bases, with 12 bases left in between. CDR3 amino acids: CASSLLGGRAFF. CDR3 nucleotide sequence: TGTGCCAGCAGTTTGCTCGGTGGCCGAGCTTTCTTT.

This clonotype was counted at least ten times. The chain recombines TRBV29-1 with TRBJ1-1, with D unclear. Trimming left V 0 bases short and J 10 bases short, with 18 bases between. The CDR3 extends over 14 amino acids. Germline CDR1 and CDR2: SQVTM and ANQGSEA. The CDR3 sequence: CSVEDPGRDHGAFF. The DNA of the CDR3 is TGCAGCGTTGAAGATCCCGGACGCGACCACGGAGCTTTCTTT.

The chain carries TRBV18 and TRBJ1-6, with D possibly being TRBD1 (5 bases). The V and J ends lost 6 bases and 9 bases respectively, with 18 bases between them. The CDR3 extends over 15 amino acids. The germline CDR1 and CDR2 sequences are KGHSH and LQKENI. For the CDR3, the DNA is TGTGCCAGCTCGCCGGGGGGGACTTCCCCTTCACCCCTCCACTTT. It codes for CASSPGGTSPSPLHF.

The chain couples TRBV5-1 to TRBJ2-7, with 9 bases aligning to TRBD2. This CDR3 has 15 residues. The J segment lost 4 bases and the V segment lost 4 bases, leaving 9 bases of the junction unmatched. CDR1 and CDR2 from the germline V gene are SGHRS and YFSETQ. DNA for the CDR3: TGCGCCAGCAGCGATAGCGGGAGCCCCCTATACGAGCAGTACTTC. Protein sequence: CASSDSGSPLYEQYF.

The chain combines TRBV11-1 with TRBJ2-3, with 7 bases matching TRBD1. Germline assignment: CDR1 SGHAT and CDR2 FQDESV (reference sequence). The ends lost 5 bases at V and 4 bases at J; junction bases unmatched: 6. The CDR3 extends over 14 amino acids. CDR3 region: CASSTRQGADTQYF. The CDR3 nucleotides read TGTGCCAGCAGCACACGACAGGGAGCAGATACGCAGTATTTT.

The chain links TRBV18 to TRBJ2-2; D might be TRBD2 (6 bases). Germline CDR1 reads KGHSH; CDR2 reads LQKENI. This CDR3 spans 14 amino acids. Trimming left V 5 bases short and J 5 bases short, with 12 bases between. CDR3 DNA sequence: TGTGCCAGCTCATTAGCGGCGAGGACCGGGGAGCTGTTTTTT. It is translated as CASSLAARTGELFF. The whole variable domain, remainder taken from reference TRBV18 and TRBJ2-2, is NAGVMQNPRHLVRRRGQEARLRCSPMKGHSHVYWYRQLPEEGLKFMVYLQKENIIDESGMPKERFSAEFPKEGPSILRIQQVVRGDSAAYFCASSLAARTGELFFGEGSRLTVL.

In its sample, this clonotype was seen a few times. The chain couples TRBV28 to TRBJ2-1, with D tentatively TRBD1 (6 bases). This CDR3 contains 11 residues. Trimming removed 4 bases from V and 10 bases from J, with 8 bases in between. Germline assignment: CDR1 MDHEN and CDR2 SYDVKM. The DNA of the CDR3 is TGTGCCAGCAGTTGGGACATCGAGCAGTTCTTC. It yields the protein CASSWDIEQFF.

This clonotype occurred many times. This sequence joins TRBV5-1 and TRBJ1-4; D is unclear. V was pared by 0 bases and J by 0 bases, with 9 bases between. The germline gives CDR1 SGHRS, CDR2 YFSETQ. The CDR3 extends over 16 amino acids. The CDR3 DNA sequence: TGCGCCAGCAGCTTGGGGGGTTTTGCAACTAATGAAAAACTGTTTTTT. Translated: CASSLGGFATNEKLFF.

The chain employs TRBV7-2 and TRBJ2-1; D may match TRBD1 or TRBD2 (5 bases each). The germline CDR1 and CDR2 sequences are SGHTA and FQGNSA. Deletions cut 5 bases from V and 0 bases from J, with 11 bases between. The CDR3 runs 15 residues. The CDR3 coding sequence is TGTGCCAGCAGCCCCCGGGACGGCTCCTACAATGAGCAGTTCTTC. Amino acids: CASSPRDGSYNEQFF.

CDR3: CASSQDRTYEQYF. The CDR3 nucleotides read TGCGCCAGCAGCCAAGACAGAACCTACGAGCAGTACTTC. The rearrangement links TRBV4-3 to TRBJ2-7; no firm D call. This CDR3 is 13 amino acids long. Germline lookup yields CDR1 LGHNA and CDR2 YSLEER. V was clipped by 0 bases and J by 2 bases, with 5 bases between them.

Concerning this clonotype itself: Germline is not matched at one junction end, which may reflect a read error. The chain links TRBV28 to TRBJ2-7; D call uncertain. The CDR3 is 11 residues long. Germline V lookup: CDR1 MDHEN, CDR2 SYDVKM. CDR3 in amino acids: CAGSLLGEQYF. CDR3 coding DNA: TGTGCCGGCAGTCTTCTCGGCGAGCAGTACTTC. The full variable domain, completed using reference TRBV28 and TRBJ2-7, is DVKVTQSSRYLVKRTGEKVFLECVQDMDHENMFWYRQDPGLGLRLIYFSYDVKMKEKGDIPEGYSVSREKKERFSLILESASTNQTSMYLCAGSLLGEQYFGPGTRLTVT.

This clonotype was counted at least ten times. The chain uses TRBV5-4 and TRBJ1-5, with D perhaps matching TRBD1 (5 bases). The CDR3 has 14 amino acids. V was shortened by 2 bases and J by 1 base, with 7 bases between the two germline ends. Germline V gives CDR1 SGHNT, CDR2 YYREEE (reference sequence). CDR3 sequence reads: CASSLDRSNQPQHF. The CDR3 nucleotides read TGTGCCAGCAGCTTAGACAGAAGCAATCAGCCCCAGCATTTT.

J is TRBJ2-3 and V is TRBV2; no clear D. This CDR3 is 12 amino acids long. CDR1 is SNHLY and CDR2 is FYNNEI in the germline V gene. Deletions cut 3 bases from V and 6 bases from J, with 7 bases between. CDR3 sequence reads: CASSDPKDTQYF. CDR3 DNA: TGTGCCAGCAGTGATCCAAAGGATACGCAGTATTTT. Complete variable domain (other parts from reference TRBV2 and TRBJ2-3): EPEVTQTPSHQVTQMGQEVILRCVPISNHLYFYWYRQILGQKVEFLVSFYNNEISEKSEIFDDQFSVERPDGSNFTLKIRSTKLEDSAMYFCASSDPKDTQYFGPGTRLTVL.

This clonotype was detected ten times or more. The chain is built from TRBV7-2 and TRBJ1-5, with 7 bases aligning to TRBD1. The V gene end was trimmed by 0 bases and the J gene end by 3 bases; junction bases not matched to a gene: 5. This CDR3 is 16 amino acids long. Germline V lookup: CDR1 SGHTA, CDR2 FQGNSA. In DNA form, the CDR3 reads TGTGCCAGCAGCTTAGCGCCAGGGGGTAACAATCAGCCCCAGCATTTT. This codes for CASSLAPGGNNQPQHF.

This clonotype was counted at least ten times. The chain has TRBV7-9 and TRBJ2-7, with TRBD2 identical over 12 bases. CDR1 is SEHNR, CDR2 FQNEAQ, per germline (reference sequence). The CDR3 consists of 14 residues. J lost 7 bases, V lost 4 bases, and 5 bases had no gene match. CDR3 loop: CASSSTSGRSEQYF. The CDR3 region has the DNA TGTGCCAGCAGCTCGACTAGCGGGAGATCTGAGCAGTACTTC.

This chain uses TRBV19 with TRBJ1-1; no clear D gene. The CDR3 sequence is 14 residues long. The V end lost 4 bases, the J end lost 4 bases, and 13 bases lay between the germline ends. The germline V gene has CDR1 LNHDA and CDR2 SQIVND (reference sequence). The CDR3 protein is CASSTSGGSTEAFF. In DNA, the CDR3 is TGTGCCAGTAGTACATCGGGTGGGAGCACTGAAGCTTTCTTT. Filled out from reference TRBV19 and TRBJ1-1, the complete variable domain reads DGGITQSPKYLFRKEGQNVTLSCEQNLNHDAMYWYRQDPGQGLRLIYYSQIVNDFQKGDIAEGYSVSREKKESFPLTVTSAQKNPTAFYLCASSTSGGSTEAFFGQGTRLTVV.

This chain links TRBV7-8 with TRBJ2-3; D perhaps matches TRBD2 (7 bases). Germline CDR1 is SGHVS and CDR2 is FQNEAQ. This CDR3 has 15 residues. Trimming cost V 5 bases and J 6 bases, with 18 bases left between them. The DNA for the CDR3 is TGTGCCAGCAGCCCAGGGGAGGGGGGAAGGGATACGCAGTATTTT. Encoded protein: CASSPGEGGRDTQYF.

This clonotype was counted at least ten times. The chain employs TRBV30 and TRBJ1-1; no clear D. Germline V gives CDR1 GTSNPN, CDR2 SVGIG (reference sequence). The CDR3 runs 12 residues. Trimming left V 3 bases short and J 4 bases short, with 9 bases between. The CDR3 nucleotides read TGTGCCTGGAGCCCCCGGATCACTGAAGCTTTCTTT. Protein: CAWSPRITEAFF.

The chain links TRBV12-3 or TRBV12-4 to TRBJ1-1, with TRBD1 identical over 9 bases. V dropped 2 bases and J dropped 1; count of bases not matched to a gene: 5. The CDR3 loop spans 16 amino acids. The chain's CDR3 is CASSLKQGQGNTEAFF. CDR3 DNA: TGTGCCAGCAGTTTAAAGCAGGGACAGGGGAACACTGAAGCTTTCTTT.

This clonotype was picked up one time. This chain connects TRBV11-2 to TRBJ2-3; 9 nucleotides align to TRBD2. This CDR3 region has 16 residues. Germline V gives CDR1 SGHAT, CDR2 FQNNGV. The J segment lost 4 bases and the V segment lost 5 bases, leaving 10 bases of the junction unmatched. CDR3 DNA sequence: TGTGCCAGCAGCCCATTAGCGGGAGCGGGAGCAGATACGCAGTATTTT. As protein: CASSPLAGAGADTQYF.

The rearrangement uses TRBV7-2 and TRBJ2-5; D perhaps matches TRBD1 (5 bases). The J call is uncertain, as TRBJ2-1 better fits the DNA end. The CDR3 length is 12 residues. The germline V gene has CDR1 SGHTA and CDR2 FQGNSA. CDR3 sequence reads: CASSLHRNEQFF. CDR3 nucleotides: TGTGCCAGCAGCTTACACAGGAATGAGCAGTTCTTC.

This chain uses TRBV12-3 or TRBV12-4 with TRBJ2-2; 10 bases map to TRBD2. The length of the CDR3 is 14 residues. The V segment lost 7 bases and the J segment 3 bases; nucleotides outside the gene matches: 2. Written as DNA, the CDR3 is TGTGCCAGCACCGGGACTAGCGACACCGGGGAGCTGTTTTTT. This encodes CASTGTSDTGELFF.

This clonotype was counted between two and nine times. DNA for the CDR3: TGTGCCAGCAGCGTAGGGGCGACTAGCGGGGGCTTCCAAGAGACCCAGTACTTC. This sequence encodes CASSVGATSGGFQETQYF. The chain couples TRBV9 to TRBJ2-5, with TRBD2 matching 12 bases. CDR3 size: 18 residues. After removal of 0 bases from V and 1 base from J, the junction contained 7 bases not matched to a gene. CDR1 and CDR2 (germline): SGDLS, YYNGEE.

The genes are TRBV7-2 and TRBJ2-1, with no clear D. V was trimmed by 1 base and J by 8 bases, leaving 6 bases between them. Germline CDR1 is SGHTA and CDR2 is FQGNSA. The CDR3 extends over 12 amino acids. Written as DNA, the CDR3 is TGTGCCAGCAGCTTAGATAGTTATGAGCAGTTCTTC. Amino acids: CASSLDSYEQFF.

The chain has TRBV6-5 and TRBJ1-1; 9 nucleotides match TRBD1. The CDR3 extends over 15 amino acids. The V segment lost 0 bases and the J segment 8 bases; nucleotides outside the gene matches: 7. The V gene's germline CDR1 is MNHEY and CDR2 SVGAGI. The chain's CDR3 is CASSYSSGTGSEAFF. In DNA, the CDR3 is TGTGCCAGCAGTTACTCCTCCGGGACAGGGTCCGAAGCTTTCTTT.

This clonotype has a count of ten or more. The genes are TRBV7-8 and TRBJ2-5; D not certain. This CDR3 spans 13 amino acids. CDR1 is SGHVS, CDR2 FQNEAQ, per germline. Trimming took 5 bases from V and 5 from J, leaving 12 bases between them. The CDR3 here is CASSPRASETQYF. The CDR3 region has the DNA TGTGCCAGCAGCCCTCGGGCCTCGGAGACCCAGTACTTC.

V is TRBV18 and J is TRBJ2-7, with a weak D call TRBD1 (5 bases). CDR1 and CDR2 from the germline V gene are KGHSH and LQKENI. The CDR3 consists of 15 residues. V lost 2 bases, J lost 5 bases, and 16 bases lay in between. The CDR3 reads CASSPGFWTPDEQYF. The CDR3, as DNA: TGTGCCAGCTCACCAGGGTTCTGGACACCAGACGAGCAGTACTTC.

The sample holds many counts of this clonotype. V usage is TRBV6-5 and J usage is TRBJ1-2; D is perhaps TRBD1 (5 bases). The CDR3 has 15 amino acids. The V and J ends lost 2 bases and 0 bases respectively, with 10 bases between them. Per germline, CDR1 MNHEY and CDR2 SVGAGI. The CDR3 nucleotides are TGTGCCAGCAGTTACGCGGGGCGGTCTAACTATGGCTACACCTTC. Translation: CASSYAGRSNYGYTF.

This clonotype was counted a few times. This chain joins TRBV28 and TRBJ1-2, with D possibly being TRBD1 (5 bases). The length of the CDR3 is 16 residues. The V end was cut by 4 bases, the J end by 2 bases, with 17 bases between. Germline V gene data show CDR1 as MDHEN and CDR2 as SYDVKM. The DNA for the CDR3 is TGTGCCAGCAGTTCATCTTATGGGGGGAAAAACTATGGCTACACCTTC. This sequence encodes CASSSSYGGKNYGYTF.

The chain is built from TRBV30 and TRBJ1-2, with 7 bases identical to TRBD1. After removal of 4 bases from V and 4 bases from J, the junction contained 6 bases not matched to a gene. The CDR3 spans 13 residues. Per germline, CDR1 GTSNPN and CDR2 SVGIG (reference sequence). CDR3 sequence reads: CAWNDRVPYGYTF. The CDR3, as DNA: TGTGCCTGGAATGACAGGGTTCCCTATGGCTACACCTTC. The full variable domain, with the rest looked up from reference TRBV30 and TRBJ1-2, is SQTIHQWPATLVQPVGSPLSLECTVEGTSNPNLYWYRQAAGRGLQLLFYSVGIGQISSEVPQNLSASRPQDRQFILSSKKLLLSDSGFYLCAWNDRVPYGYTFGSGTRLTVV.

This clonotype has more than one count but fewer than ten. The chain combines TRBV7-8 with TRBJ2-5, with a possible D match to TRBD2 (5 bases). The V gene's germline CDR1 is SGHVS and CDR2 FQNEAQ. V lost 1 base and J 1 base, leaving 13 bases between the germline ends. This CDR3 is 16 amino acids long. The CDR3 sequence is CASSLGGPYIQETQYF. CDR3 DNA: TGTGCCAGCAGCTTAGGAGGGCCCTACATCCAAGAGACCCAGTACTTC.